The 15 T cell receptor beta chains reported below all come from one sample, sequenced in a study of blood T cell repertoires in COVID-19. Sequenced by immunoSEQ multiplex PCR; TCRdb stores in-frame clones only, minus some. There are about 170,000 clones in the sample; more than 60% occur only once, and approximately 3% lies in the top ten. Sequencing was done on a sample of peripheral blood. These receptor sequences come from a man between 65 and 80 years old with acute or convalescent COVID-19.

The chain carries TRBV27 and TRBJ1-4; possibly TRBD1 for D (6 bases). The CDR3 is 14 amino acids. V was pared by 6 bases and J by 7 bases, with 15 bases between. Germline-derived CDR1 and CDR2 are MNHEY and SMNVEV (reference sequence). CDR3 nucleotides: TGTGCCAGCAGAACGACAGGACGTGGTGAAAAACTGTTTTTT. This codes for CASRTTGRGEKLFF.

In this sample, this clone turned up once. Here the CDR3 DNA reads TGCGCCAGCAGCTTGGACTCGGAGACCCAGTACTTC. Protein: CASSLDSETQYF. J is TRBJ2-5 and V is TRBV5-1; no reliable D call. V shed 0 bases and J shed 5 bases, with 5 bases lying between them. Germline V gene sequence: CDR1 SGHRS, CDR2 YFSETQ. This CDR3 contains 12 residues.

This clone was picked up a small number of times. CDR3 nucleotides: TGCGCCAGCAGTCCCCCGGGCGGGGGGCCCCAGCATTTT. This translates into CASSPPGGGPQHF. This chain uses TRBV10-2 with TRBJ1-5, with a possible D match to TRBD1 (5 bases). V gave up 5 bases and J gave up 9 bases, with 14 bases separating them. Germline values: CDR1 WSHSY, CDR2 SAAADI. This CDR3 has 13 amino acids.

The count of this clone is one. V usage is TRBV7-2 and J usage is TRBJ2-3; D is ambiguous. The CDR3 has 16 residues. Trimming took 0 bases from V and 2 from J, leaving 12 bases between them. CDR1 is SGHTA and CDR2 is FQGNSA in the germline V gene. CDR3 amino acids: CASSLARGPPTDTQYF. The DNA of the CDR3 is TGTGCCAGCAGCTTAGCGCGAGGTCCCCCCACAGATACGCAGTATTTT.

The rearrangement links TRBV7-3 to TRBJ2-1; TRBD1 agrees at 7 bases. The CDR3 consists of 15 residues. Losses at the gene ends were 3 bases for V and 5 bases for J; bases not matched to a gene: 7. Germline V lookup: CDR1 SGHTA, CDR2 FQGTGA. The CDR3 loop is CASSFTGASNNEQFF. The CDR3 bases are TGTGCCAGCAGCTTTACAGGGGCGAGCAACAATGAGCAGTTCTTC.

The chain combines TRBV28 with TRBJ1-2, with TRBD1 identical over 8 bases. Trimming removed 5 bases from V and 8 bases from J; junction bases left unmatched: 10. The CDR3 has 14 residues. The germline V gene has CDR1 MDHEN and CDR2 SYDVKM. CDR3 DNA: TGTGCCAGCAGTCCAGGGACAGGAGAAAGGGGCTACACCTTC. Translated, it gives CASSPGTGERGYTF.

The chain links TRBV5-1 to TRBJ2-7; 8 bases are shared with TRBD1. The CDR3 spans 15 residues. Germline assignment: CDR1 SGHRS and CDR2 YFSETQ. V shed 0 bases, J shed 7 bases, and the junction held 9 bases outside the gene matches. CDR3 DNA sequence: TGCGCCAGCAGCTTGGCTGGACAGGGATCGGCAGAGCAGTACTTC. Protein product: CASSLAGQGSAEQYF.

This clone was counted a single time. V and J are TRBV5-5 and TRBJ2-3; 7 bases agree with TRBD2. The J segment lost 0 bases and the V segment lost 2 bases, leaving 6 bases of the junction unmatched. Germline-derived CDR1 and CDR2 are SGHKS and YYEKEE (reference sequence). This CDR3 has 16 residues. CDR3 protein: CASSFLAGVSTDTQYF. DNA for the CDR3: TGTGCCAGCAGCTTCTTGGCGGGAGTTAGCACAGATACGCAGTATTTT.

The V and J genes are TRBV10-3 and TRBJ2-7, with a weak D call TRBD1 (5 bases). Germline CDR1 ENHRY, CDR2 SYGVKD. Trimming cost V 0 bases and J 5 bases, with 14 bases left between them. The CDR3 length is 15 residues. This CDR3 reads CAISESGQGKDEQYF. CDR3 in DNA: TGTGCCATCAGTGAGTCAGGCCAGGGTAAGGACGAGCAGTACTTC.

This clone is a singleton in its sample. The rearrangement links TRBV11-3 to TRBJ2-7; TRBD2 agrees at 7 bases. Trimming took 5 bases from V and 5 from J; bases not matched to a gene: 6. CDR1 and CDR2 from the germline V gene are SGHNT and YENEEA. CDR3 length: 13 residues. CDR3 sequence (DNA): TGTGCCAGCAGCCGGGGACTAAGGAACGAGCAGTACTTC. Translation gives CASSRGLRNEQYF.

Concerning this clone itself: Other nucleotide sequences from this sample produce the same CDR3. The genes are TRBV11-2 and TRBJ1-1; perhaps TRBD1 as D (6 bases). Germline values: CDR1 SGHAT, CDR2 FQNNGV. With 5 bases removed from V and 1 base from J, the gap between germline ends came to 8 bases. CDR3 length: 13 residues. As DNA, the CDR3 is TGTGCCAGCAGCCGGACAGCGAACACTGAAGCTTTCTTT. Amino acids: CASSRTANTEAFF. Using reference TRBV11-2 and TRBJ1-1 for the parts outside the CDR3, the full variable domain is EAGVAQSPRYKIIEKRQSVAFWCNPISGHATLYWYQQILGQGPKLLIQFQNNGVVDDSQLPKDRFSAERLKGVDSTLKIQPAKLEDSAVYLCASSRTANTEAFFGQGTRLTVV.

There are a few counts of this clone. CDR3 sequence (DNA): TGTGCCATCAAACGAGACACTGAAGCTTTCTTT. Translation gives CAIKRDTEAFF. This rearrangement joins TRBV10-3 to TRBJ1-1; D not certain. CDR1 and CDR2 from the germline V gene are ENHRY and SYGVKD. This CDR3 is 11 amino acids long. V was pared by 7 bases and J by 3 bases, with 6 bases between.

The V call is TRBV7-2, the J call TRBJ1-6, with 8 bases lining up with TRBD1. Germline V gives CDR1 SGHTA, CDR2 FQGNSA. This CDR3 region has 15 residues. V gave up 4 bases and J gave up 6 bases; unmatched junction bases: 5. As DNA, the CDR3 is TGTGCCAGCAGCTGGGGTACAGGGGGTAATTCACCCCTCCACTTT. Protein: CASSWGTGGNSPLHF. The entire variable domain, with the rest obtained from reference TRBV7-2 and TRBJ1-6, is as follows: GAGVSQSPSNKVTEKGKDVELRCDPISGHTALYWYRQSLGQGLEFLIYFQGNSAPDKSGLPSDRFSAERTGGSVSTLTIQRTQQEDSAVYLCASSWGTGGNSPLHFGNGTRLTVT.

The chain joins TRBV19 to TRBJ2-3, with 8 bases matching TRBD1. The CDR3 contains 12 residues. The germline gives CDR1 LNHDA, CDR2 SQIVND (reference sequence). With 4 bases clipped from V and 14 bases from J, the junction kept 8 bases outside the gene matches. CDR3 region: CASSTGQGLLYF. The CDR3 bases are TGTGCCAGTAGTACAGGACAGGGCCTACTGTATTTT.

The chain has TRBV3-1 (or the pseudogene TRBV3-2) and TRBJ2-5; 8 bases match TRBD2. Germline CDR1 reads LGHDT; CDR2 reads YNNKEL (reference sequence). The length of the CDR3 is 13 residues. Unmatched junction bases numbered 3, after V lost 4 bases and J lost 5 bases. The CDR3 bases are TGTGCCAGCAGCCGAGCTAGCGGGGAGACCCAGTACTTC. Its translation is CASSRASGETQYF.